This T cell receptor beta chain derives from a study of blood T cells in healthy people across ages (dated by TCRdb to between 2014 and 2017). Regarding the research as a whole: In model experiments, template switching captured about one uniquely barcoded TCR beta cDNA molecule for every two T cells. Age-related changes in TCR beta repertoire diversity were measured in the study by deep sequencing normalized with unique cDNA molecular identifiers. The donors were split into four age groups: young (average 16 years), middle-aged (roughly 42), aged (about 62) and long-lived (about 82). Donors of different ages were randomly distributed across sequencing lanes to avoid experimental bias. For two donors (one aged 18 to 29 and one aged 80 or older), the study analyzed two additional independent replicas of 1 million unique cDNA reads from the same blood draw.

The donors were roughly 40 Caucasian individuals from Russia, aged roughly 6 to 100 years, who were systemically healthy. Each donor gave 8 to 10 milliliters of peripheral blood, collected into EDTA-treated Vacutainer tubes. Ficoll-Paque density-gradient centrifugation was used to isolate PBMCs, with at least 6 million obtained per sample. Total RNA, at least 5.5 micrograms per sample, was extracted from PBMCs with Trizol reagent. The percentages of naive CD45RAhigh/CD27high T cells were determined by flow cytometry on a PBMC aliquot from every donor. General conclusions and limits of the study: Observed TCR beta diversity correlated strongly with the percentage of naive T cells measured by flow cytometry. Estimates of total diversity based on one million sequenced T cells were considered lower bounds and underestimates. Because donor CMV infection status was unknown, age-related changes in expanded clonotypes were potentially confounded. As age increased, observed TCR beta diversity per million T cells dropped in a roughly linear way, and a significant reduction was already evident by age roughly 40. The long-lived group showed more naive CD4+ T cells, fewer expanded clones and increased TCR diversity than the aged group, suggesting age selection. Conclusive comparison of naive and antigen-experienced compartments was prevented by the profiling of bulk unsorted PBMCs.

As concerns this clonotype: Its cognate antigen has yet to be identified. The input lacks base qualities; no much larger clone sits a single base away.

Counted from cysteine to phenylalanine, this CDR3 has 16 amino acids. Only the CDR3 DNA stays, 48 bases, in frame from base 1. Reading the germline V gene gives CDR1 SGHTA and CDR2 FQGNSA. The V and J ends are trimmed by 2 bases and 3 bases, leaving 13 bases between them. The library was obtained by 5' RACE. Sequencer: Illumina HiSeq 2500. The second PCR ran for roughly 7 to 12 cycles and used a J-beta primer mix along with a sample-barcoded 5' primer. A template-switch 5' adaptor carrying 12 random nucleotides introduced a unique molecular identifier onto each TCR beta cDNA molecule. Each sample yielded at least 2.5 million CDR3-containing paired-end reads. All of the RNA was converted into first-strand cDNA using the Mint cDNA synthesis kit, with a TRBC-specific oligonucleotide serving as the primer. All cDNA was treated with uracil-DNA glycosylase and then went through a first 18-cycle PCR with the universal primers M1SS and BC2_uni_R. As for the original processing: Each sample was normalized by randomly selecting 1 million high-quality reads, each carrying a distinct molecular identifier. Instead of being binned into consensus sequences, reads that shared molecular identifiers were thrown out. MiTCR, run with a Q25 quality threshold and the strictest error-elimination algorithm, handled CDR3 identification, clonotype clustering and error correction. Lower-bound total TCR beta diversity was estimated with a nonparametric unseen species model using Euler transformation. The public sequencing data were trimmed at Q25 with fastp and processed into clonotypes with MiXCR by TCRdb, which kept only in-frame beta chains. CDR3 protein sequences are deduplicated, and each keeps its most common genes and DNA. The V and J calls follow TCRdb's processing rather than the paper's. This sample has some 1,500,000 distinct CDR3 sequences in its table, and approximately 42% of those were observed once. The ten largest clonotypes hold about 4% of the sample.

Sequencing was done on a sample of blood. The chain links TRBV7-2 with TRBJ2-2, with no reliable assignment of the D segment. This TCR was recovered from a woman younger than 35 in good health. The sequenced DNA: TGTGCCAGCAGCTTAAGGGCAGTTCGTGACACCGGGGAGCTGTTTTTT. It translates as CASSLRAVRDTGELFF.